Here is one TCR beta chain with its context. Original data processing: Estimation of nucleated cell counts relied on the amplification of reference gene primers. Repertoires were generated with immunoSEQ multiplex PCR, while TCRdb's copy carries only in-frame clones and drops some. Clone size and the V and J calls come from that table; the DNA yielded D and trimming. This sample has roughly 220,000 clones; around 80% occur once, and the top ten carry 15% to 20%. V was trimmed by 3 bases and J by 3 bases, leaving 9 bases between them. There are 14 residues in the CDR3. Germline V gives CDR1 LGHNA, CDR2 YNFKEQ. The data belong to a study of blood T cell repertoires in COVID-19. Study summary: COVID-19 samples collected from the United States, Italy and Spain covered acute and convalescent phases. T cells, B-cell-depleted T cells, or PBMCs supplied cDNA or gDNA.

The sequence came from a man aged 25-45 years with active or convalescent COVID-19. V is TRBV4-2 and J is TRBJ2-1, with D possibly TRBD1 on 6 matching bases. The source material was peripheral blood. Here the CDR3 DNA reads TGTGCCAGCAGCCAGGACAGCTTCTACAATGAGCAGTTCTTC. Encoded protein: CASSQDSFYNEQFF.